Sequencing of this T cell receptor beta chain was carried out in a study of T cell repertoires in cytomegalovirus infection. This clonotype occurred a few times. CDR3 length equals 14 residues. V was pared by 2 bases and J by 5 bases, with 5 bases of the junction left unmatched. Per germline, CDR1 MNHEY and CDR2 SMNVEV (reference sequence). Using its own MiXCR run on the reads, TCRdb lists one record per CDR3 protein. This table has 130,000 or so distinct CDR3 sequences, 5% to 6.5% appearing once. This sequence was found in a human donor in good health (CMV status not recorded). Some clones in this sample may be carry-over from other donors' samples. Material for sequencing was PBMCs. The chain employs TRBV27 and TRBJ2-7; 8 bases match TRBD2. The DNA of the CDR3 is TGTGCCAGCAGTTTAGGTCGGGGGGGCCACGAGCAGTACTTC. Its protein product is CASSLGRGGHEQYF.